This TCR beta chain was found in a study of regulatory T cells in long-lasting Graves disease. Turning to the study itself: Newly diagnosed Graves' patients had under 3 months of antithyroid drugs.

With iRepertoire HTBI primers and Arm-PCR of CDR3 regions, TCR beta libraries were built. TCRdb ran MiXCR on the multiplex PCR reads and lists one entry per CDR3 protein. The repertoire has about 240,000 distinct CDR3 sequences, roughly 21% of them found once; the top ten carry around 14%. This clonotype has at least ten counts. Time point given: newly diagnosed GD, antithyroid drugs for less than 3 months. RNA isolated from PBMCs was used to make the TCR library. This TCR was recovered from a female donor with Graves disease. The sequences come from peripheral blood mononuclear cells (PBMCs), collected at new diagnosis, from a patient treated with antithyroid drugs.

The chain's CDR3 is CSAREASGRVETQYF. CDR3 sequence (DNA): TGCAGTGCTAGAGAGGCTAGCGGGAGGGTGGAGACCCAGTACTTC. The chain is built from TRBV20-1 and TRBJ2-5; 12 bases fit TRBD2. Germline CDR1 is DFQATT and CDR2 is SNEGSKA (reference sequence). This CDR3 region has 15 residues. V shed 0 bases and J 5 bases; nucleotides not matched to a gene: 4.